A selection of T cell receptor beta chains follows, all from one sample in a study of blood T cell repertoires in COVID-19. Assay used: immunoSEQ multiplex PCR; TCRdb lists only in-frame clones, some missing. This sample has around 14,000 clones, with 80% to 90% found just once. Material for sequencing was peripheral blood. The receptors shown here come from a human donor in a cohort sampled during active COVID-19. CDR3s include the opening cysteine and the closing phenylalanine or tryptophan. Each record gives: clone size, V gene, D gene, J gene, CDR3 DNA, CDR3 protein. A D gene is named only where the DNA matches it firmly. Clone sizes are given selectively: once, few, many, or a class where the clone is expanded.

size: NA
V: TRBV2
D: TRBD2
J: TRBJ2-5
DNA: TGTGCCAGCAGTGGAGTAGCGGGGGGAGAGACCCAGTACTTC
CDR3: CASSGVAGGETQYF

size: NA
V: TRBV27
D: NA
J: TRBJ2-7
DNA: TGTGCCAGCAGCCTCCGGGGGTGGGGCTCCTACGAGCAGTACTTC
CDR3: CASSLRGWGSYEQYF

size: NA
V: TRBV23-1
D: TRBD1
J: TRBJ1-3
DNA: TGCGCCAGCAGTCAGGGAACAGGGGATGGAAACACCATATATTTT
CDR3: CASSQGTGDGNTIYF

size: NA
V: TRBV25-1
D: TRBD2
J: TRBJ2-5
DNA: TGTGCCAGCAGTGCCGGACTAGCGGGAGGAACAGAGACCCAGTACTTC
CDR3: CASSAGLAGGTETQYF

size: once
V: TRBV10-3
D: TRBD2
J: TRBJ2-1
DNA: TGTGCCATCGGCCGACTAGCGGGAGAATTCAATGAGCAGTTCTTC
CDR3: CAIGRLAGEFNEQFF

size: once
V: TRBV28
D: NA
J: TRBJ1-5
DNA: TGCGGCACAGGGTACAATCAGCCCCAGCATTTT
CDR3: CGTGYNQPQHF

size: NA
V: TRBV5-1
D: NA
J: TRBJ2-7
DNA: TGCGCCAGCACTAAATCGACAGGAGAGTACTACGAGCAGTACTTC
CDR3: CASTKSTGEYYEQYF

size: NA
V: TRBV28
D: TRBD1
J: TRBJ2-7
DNA: TGTGCCAGCACCCCGGGACAGGGGTTGTACGAGCAGTACTTC
CDR3: CASTPGQGLYEQYF

size: NA
V: TRBV28
D: TRBD2
J: TRBJ2-1
DNA: TGTGCCAGCAGTTTAACGGGGCCGGCTAGCGGCAATGAGCAGTTCTTC
CDR3: CASSLTGPASGNEQFF

size: NA
V: TRBV12-3/TRBV12-4
D: NA
J: TRBJ2-7
DNA: TGTGCCAGCAGTTTTGGGCCCCGCGAGCAGTACTTC
CDR3: CASSFGPREQYF

size: NA
V: TRBV7-7
D: TRBD2
J: TRBJ2-3
DNA: TGTGCCAGCAGCTCGTTAGCGGGAGCTCCAGATACGCAGTATTTT
CDR3: CASSSLAGAPDTQYF

size: once
V: TRBV10-1
D: NA
J: TRBJ2-2
DNA: TGCGCCAGCAGTGAGAGGCAGGATACCGGGGAGCTGTTTTTT
CDR3: CASSERQDTGELFF

size: once
V: TRBV9
D: TRBD1
J: TRBJ2-7
DNA: TGTGCCAGCAGCGCAAGCGGGACAGGGGTCAACGAGCAGTACTTC
CDR3: CASSASGTGVNEQYF

size: few
V: TRBV4-2
D: NA
J: TRBJ1-1
DNA: TGTGCCAGCAGCCCCCGCTCAGGTTTGGGGAACACTGAAGCTTTCTTT
CDR3: CASSPRSGLGNTEAFF

size: NA
V: TRBV7-9
D: NA
J: TRBJ1-3
DNA: TGTGCCAGCAGCCAACAGGGCCCCAGTACCGGAAACACCATATATTTT
CDR3: CASSQQGPSTGNTIYF

size: NA
V: TRBV28
D: NA
J: TRBJ2-7
DNA: TGTGCCAGCAGACCCTATTCCTACGAGCAGTACTTC
CDR3: CASRPYSYEQYF

size: NA
V: TRBV6-2/TRBV6-3
D: NA
J: TRBJ1-2
DNA: TGTGCCAGCAGTTATCCCGTAGGGGTCAATGGCTACACCTTC
CDR3: CASSYPVGVNGYTF

size: NA
V: TRBV12-3/TRBV12-4
D: TRBD1
J: TRBJ1-1
DNA: TGTGCCAGCAGCCTAGGGGGCCCTGAAGCTTTCTTT
CDR3: CASSLGGPEAFF

size: NA
V: TRBV13
D: NA
J: TRBJ2-7
DNA: TGTGCCAGCAGCTTTGGGACACCATACGAGCAGTACTTC
CDR3: CASSFGTPYEQYF

size: few
V: TRBV27
D: TRBD2
J: TRBJ2-1
DNA: TGTGCCAGCAGTTTATCTCTTGGGCGGGAGTACATCAGCAGTGAGCAGTTCTTC
CDR3: CASSLSLGREYISSEQFF

size: few
V: TRBV19
D: NA
J: TRBJ1-2
DNA: TGTGCCAGTAGTATAGAAGGAGGGGAGCATAACTATGGCTACACCTTC
CDR3: CASSIEGGEHNYGYTF

size: NA
V: TRBV27
D: TRBD1
J: TRBJ2-7
DNA: TGTGCCAGCAGTTTACGGACAGGGGCTTCCTACGAGCAGTACTTC
CDR3: CASSLRTGASYEQYF